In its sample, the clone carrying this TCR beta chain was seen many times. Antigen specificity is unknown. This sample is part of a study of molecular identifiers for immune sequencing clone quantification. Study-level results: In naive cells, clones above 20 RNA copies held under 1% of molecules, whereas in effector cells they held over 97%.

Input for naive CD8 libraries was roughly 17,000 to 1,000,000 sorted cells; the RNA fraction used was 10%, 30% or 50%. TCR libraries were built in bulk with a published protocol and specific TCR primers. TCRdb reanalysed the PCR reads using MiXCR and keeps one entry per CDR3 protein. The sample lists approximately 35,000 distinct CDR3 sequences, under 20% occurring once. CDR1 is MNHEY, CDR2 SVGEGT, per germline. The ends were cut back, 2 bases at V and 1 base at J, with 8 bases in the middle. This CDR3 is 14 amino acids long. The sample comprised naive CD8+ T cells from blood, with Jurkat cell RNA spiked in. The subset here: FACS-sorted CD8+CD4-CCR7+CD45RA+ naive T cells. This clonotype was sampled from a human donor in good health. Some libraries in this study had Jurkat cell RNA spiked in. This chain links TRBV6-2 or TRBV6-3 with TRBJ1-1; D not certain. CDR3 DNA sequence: TGTGCCAGCAGTTACCACCGGGAGAACACTGAAGCTTTCTTT. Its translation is CASSYHRENTEAFF.